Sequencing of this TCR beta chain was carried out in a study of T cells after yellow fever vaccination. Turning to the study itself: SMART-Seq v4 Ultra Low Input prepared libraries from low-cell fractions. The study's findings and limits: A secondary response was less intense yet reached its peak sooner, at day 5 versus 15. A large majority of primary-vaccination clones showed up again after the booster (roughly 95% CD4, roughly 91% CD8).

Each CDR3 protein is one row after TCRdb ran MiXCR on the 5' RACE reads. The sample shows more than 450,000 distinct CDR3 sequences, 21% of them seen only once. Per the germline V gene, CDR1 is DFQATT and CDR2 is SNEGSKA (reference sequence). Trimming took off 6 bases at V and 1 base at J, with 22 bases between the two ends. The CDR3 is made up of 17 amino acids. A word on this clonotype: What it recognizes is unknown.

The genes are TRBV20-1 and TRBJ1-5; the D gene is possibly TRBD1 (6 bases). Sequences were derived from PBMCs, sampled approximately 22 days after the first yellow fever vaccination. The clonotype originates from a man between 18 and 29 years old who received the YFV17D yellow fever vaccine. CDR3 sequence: CSAILRVRGRSNQPQHF. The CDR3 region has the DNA TGCAGTGCAATCCTAAGGGTCAGGGGAAGGAGCAATCAGCCCCAGCATTTT.